These 27 T cell receptor beta chains share one sample of origin, sequenced in a study of T-cell memory formation after mild COVID-19. TCRdb redid the calling of the 5' RACE reads with MiXCR, one entry per CDR3 protein. Among about 360,000 distinct CDR3 sequences listed, 10% to 15% were seen once. Sequencing input: PBMCs or a T cell subset sorted from them (not recorded which). The source of these receptors is a man younger than 30 who had mild COVID-19 (a few samples of this study predate the infection). Cell type and time point are not known.

Many counts were recorded for this clonotype. J is TRBJ1-2 and V is TRBV5-1; D is undetermined. Deletions cut 1 base from V and 7 bases from J, with 14 bases between. The germline CDR1 and CDR2 sequences are SGHRS and YFSETQ. The CDR3 length is 14 residues. CDR3 sequence: CASSLSQAGGGYTF. The CDR3 DNA reads as TGCGCCAGCAGCTTGAGTCAGGCGGGCGGTGGCTACACCTTC.

This clonotype was recorded a few times. This chain uses TRBV6-6 with TRBJ2-5, with no clear D. CDR3 length: 15 amino acids. With 6 bases removed from V and 3 bases from J, the gap between germline ends came to 17 bases. The germline V gene encodes CDR1 MNHNY and CDR2 SVGAGI (reference sequence). CDR3 sequence (DNA): TGTGCCAGCAGCTCCCCGCCACCAAAGGAAGAGACCCAGTACTTC. As protein: CASSSPPPKEETQYF.

This clonotype showed up just a few times. CDR3 sequence: CASSIQQGYEQYV. The CDR3 DNA sequence: TGTGCCAGCAGCATACAACAGGGCTACGAGCAGTACGTC. The V and J genes are TRBV7-2 and TRBJ2-7; maybe TRBD1 (6 bases). V was shortened by 5 bases and J by 3 bases, with 11 bases between the two germline ends. CDR1 SGHTA and CDR2 FQGNSA come from the germline V gene. The CDR3 is 13 amino acids.

This clonotype has at least ten counts. The chain couples TRBV9 to TRBJ2-3, with 10 bases matching TRBD2. Per germline, CDR1 SGDLS and CDR2 YYNGEE. J gave up 2 bases and V 3 bases, and 9 bases lay outside the gene matches. This CDR3 has 17 residues. DNA of the CDR3: TGTGCCAGCAGCGCCGGCGTGGGACTAGCGTTCACAGATACGCAGTATTTT. It codes for CASSAGVGLAFTDTQYF.

This clonotype came up a few times. The rearrangement links TRBV29-1 to TRBJ2-7; D is ambiguous. V was clipped by 4 bases and J by 2 bases, with 18 bases between them. The CDR3 consists of 15 residues. Germline loops: CDR1 SQVTM, CDR2 ANQGSEA. The DNA for the CDR3 is TGCAGCGTTGGATTCGGCCTCTGGGATCCCTACGAGCAGTACGTC. Its protein is CSVGFGLWDPYEQYV.

This clonotype came up many times. The chain couples TRBV5-1 to TRBJ1-3, with D hard to call. Germline V CDR1 and CDR2: SGHRS, YFSETQ. This CDR3 comprises 16 residues. The V gene lost 0 bases and the J gene lost 0 bases, with 10 bases spanning the gap. The CDR3 region is CASSLDLLISGNTIYF. For the CDR3, the DNA is TGCGCCAGCAGCTTGGACCTCCTTATCTCTGGAAACACCATATATTTT.

This clonotype was seen repeatedly, ten times or more. The J gene is TRBJ2-5, the V gene TRBV7-6, with a tentative D call TRBD2 (6 bases). The CDR3 spans 15 residues. The V and J ends lost 5 bases and 2 bases respectively, with 15 bases between them. CDR1 is SGHVS, CDR2 FNYEAQ, per germline. The CDR3 loop reads CASSETGLGQETQYF. The CDR3 coding sequence is TGTGCCAGCAGCGAGACGGGACTGGGACAAGAGACCCAGTACTTC.

This clonotype was found a few times. The J gene is TRBJ1-1, the V gene TRBV27; D gene uncertain. Germline CDR1 is MNHEY and CDR2 is SMNVEV (reference sequence). The CDR3 runs 13 residues. The V end lost 6 bases, the J end lost 4 bases, and 12 bases lay between the germline ends. CDR3 loop: CASRFRPSTEAFF. CDR3 coding DNA: TGTGCCAGCAGATTCAGGCCCTCCACTGAAGCTTTCTTT.

There are many counts of this clonotype. The rearrangement links TRBV9 to TRBJ2-3; D may be TRBD1 or TRBD2 (5 bases each). The CDR3 spans 16 residues. The V end lost 4 bases, the J end lost 8 bases, and 23 bases lay between the germline ends. CDR1 is SGDLS and CDR2 is YYNGEE in the germline V gene. The CDR3 loop reads CASSPSRGPTSGTQYF. The CDR3 nucleotides read TGTGCCAGCAGCCCTAGCCGGGGACCTACGTCGGGTACGCAGTATTTT.

V is TRBV6-2 or TRBV6-3 and J is TRBJ2-7; D is unclear. The CDR3 has 15 amino acids. Germline lookup yields CDR1 MNHEY and CDR2 SVGEGT. Trimming took off 2 bases at V and 0 bases at J, with 11 bases between the two ends. CDR3 residues: CASSYPPGTSYEQYF. DNA for the CDR3: TGTGCCAGCAGTTACCCCCCCGGTACCTCCTACGAGCAGTACTTC.

There are a few counts of this clonotype. The rearrangement joins TRBV5-1 to TRBJ2-2; unclear D gene. Germline V gene data show CDR1 as SGHRS and CDR2 as YFSETQ. V lost 1 base to trimming and J lost 6 bases, with 13 bases between them. CDR3 size: 15 residues. This CDR3 reads CASSLSPPAPGELFF. The DNA for the CDR3 is TGCGCCAGCAGCTTGAGCCCGCCCGCCCCCGGGGAGCTGTTTTTT.

V usage is TRBV5-1 and J usage is TRBJ2-3; possibly TRBD2 for D (5 bases). The CDR3 contains 18 residues. Trimming stripped 0 bases from V and 0 bases from J, with 17 bases between. Germline assignment: CDR1 SGHRS and CDR2 YFSETQ. In DNA, the CDR3 is TGCGCCAGCAGCTTGGCCGTGATCCTCGGGGATAGCACAGATACGCAGTATTTT. It codes for CASSLAVILGDSTDTQYF.

Many counts were recorded for this clonotype. The CDR3 spells CASSLVGGLNTEAFF. Here the CDR3 DNA reads TGTGCCAGCAGCTTAGTCGGGGGCCTGAACACTGAAGCTTTCTTT. The gene calls are TRBV7-2 and TRBJ1-1, with D possibly being TRBD1 (6 bases). The CDR3 spans 15 residues. Trimming removed 1 base from V and 0 bases from J, with 9 bases in between. Germline V lookup: CDR1 SGHTA, CDR2 FQGNSA.

V usage is TRBV5-1 and J usage is TRBJ1-2; possible D gene TRBD1, 5 bases. Per germline, CDR1 SGHRS and CDR2 YFSETQ. Trimming took 4 bases from V and 4 from J, leaving 14 bases between them. The CDR3 covers 14 residues. In DNA, the CDR3 is TGCGCCAGCAGCGCGACAGTAGTTGGCTATGGCTACACCTTC. Translating it yields CASSATVVGYGYTF.

This clonotype was observed a handful of times. This chain connects TRBV15 to TRBJ1-5; D may be TRBD1 (5 bases). CDR3 length: 16 residues. CDR1 is LNHNV and CDR2 is YYDKDF in the germline V gene (reference sequence). V lost 0 bases, J lost 9 bases, and 18 bases lay in between. CDR3 region: CATSRELGGVVMPQHF. DNA of the CDR3: TGTGCCACCAGCAGAGAGCTGGGAGGGGTCGTTATGCCCCAGCATTTT.

The chain carries TRBV12-3 or TRBV12-4 and TRBJ1-5, with D perhaps matching TRBD1 (5 bases). V shed 7 bases and J shed 3 bases, with 10 bases lying between them. CDR3 size: 13 residues. As DNA, the CDR3 is TGTGCCAGCATAAAGGACACCAATCAGCCCCAGCATTTT. Translating it yields CASIKDTNQPQHF.

This clonotype has a handful of counts. The chain is built from TRBV9 and TRBJ2-3; D gene uncertain. With 2 bases removed from V and 4 bases from J, the gap between germline ends came to 8 bases. The CDR3 covers 13 residues. Germline loops: CDR1 SGDLS, CDR2 YYNGEE. The CDR3 spells CASSVGTPDTQYF. Here the CDR3 DNA reads TGTGCCAGCAGCGTGGGCACACCAGATACGCAGTATTTT.

Only a few counts were recorded for this clonotype. The chain links TRBV20-1 to TRBJ1-5; the D is unclear. CDR3 size: 13 residues. The germline V gene has CDR1 DFQATT and CDR2 SNEGSKA (reference sequence). The ends were cut back, 0 bases at V and 3 bases at J, with 6 bases in the middle. The CDR3 spells CSARDDVNQPQHF. In DNA form, the CDR3 reads TGCAGTGCTAGAGACGACGTCAATCAGCCCCAGCATTTT.

The rearrangement joins TRBV5-1 to TRBJ2-7, with D tentatively TRBD1 (5 bases). The CDR3 extends over 14 amino acids. V shed 4 bases and J shed 5 bases, with 16 bases lying between them. CDR1 SGHRS and CDR2 YFSETQ come from the germline V gene. CDR3 bases: TGCGCCAGCAGCAGGGGAAGCCACAATGACGAGCAGTACGTC. It codes for CASSRGSHNDEQYV.

This clonotype was picked up many times. The chain combines TRBV7-2 with TRBJ2-1; D remains unclear. The CDR3 has 17 residues. The V end lost 5 bases, the J end lost 0 bases, and 17 bases lay between the germline ends. Germline V gene lookup returns CDR1 SGHTA and CDR2 FQGNSA. The CDR3 protein is CASSPQISRGSYNEQFF. CDR3 in DNA: TGTGCCAGCAGCCCGCAGATCTCCCGTGGCTCCTACAATGAGCAGTTCTTC.

This clonotype was found once. This chain joins TRBV23-1 and TRBJ2-7; a weak D match, TRBD1 (8 bases). TRBV23-1 is noted as an ORF with a role that remains uncertain. CDR3 length: 10 residues. CDR3 DNA: TGCGCCAGCACCCCCACAGGGGGGGACGTC. Residues: CASTPTGGDV.

The V gene is TRBV12-3 or TRBV12-4, the J gene TRBJ1-2; D is perhaps TRBD1 (6 bases). The CDR3 is 14 residues long. The V gene lost 1 base and the J gene lost 8 bases, with 14 bases spanning the gap. The CDR3 sequence: CASSLGLQGHGYTF. CDR3 DNA: TGTGCCAGCAGTTTAGGGTTACAGGGTCACGGCTACACCTTC.

The gene calls are TRBV6-6 and TRBJ2-3; D ambiguous. From germline, CDR1 is MNHNY and CDR2 SVGAGI (reference sequence). The V and J ends lost 5 bases and 6 bases respectively, with 12 bases between them. This CDR3 is built from 13 residues. CDR3 DNA sequence: TGTGCCAGCAGTCCCATTGATGGGGATACGCAGTATTTT. This encodes CASSPIDGDTQYF.

The chain has TRBV14 and TRBJ1-1; D uncertain. Germline lookup yields CDR1 SGHDN and CDR2 FVKESK. V shed 1 base and J shed 7 bases, with 7 bases lying between them. The CDR3 length is 12 residues. The CDR3 DNA sequence: TGTGCCAGCAGCCAAGGAATAAGTGAAGCTTTCTTT. Amino acid sequence: CASSQGISEAFF.

The chain has TRBV5-6 and TRBJ2-1; the match to TRBD2 covers 7 bases. Per germline, CDR1 SGHDT and CDR2 YYEEEE. The ends lost 4 bases at V and 6 bases at J; junction bases unmatched: 7. The CDR3 is made up of 14 amino acids. The CDR3 reads CASSPGLAANEQFF. The CDR3 DNA reads as TGTGCCAGCAGCCCTGGGCTAGCGGCCAATGAGCAGTTCTTC.

This clonotype showed up many times. The rearrangement uses TRBV6-2 or TRBV6-3 and TRBJ2-5; 9 bases line up with TRBD1. In germline, CDR1 is MNHEY, CDR2 SVGEGT. The CDR3 runs 14 residues. With V trimmed by 5 bases and J by 9 bases, 10 bases remained unmatched. CDR3 DNA: TGTGCCAGCAGTCTTCGGACAGGGGCTAGTCCCCAGTACTTC. Translating gives CASSLRTGASPQYF.

This chain connects TRBV27 to TRBJ2-1, with TRBD1 matching 7 bases. Germline V gene sequence: CDR1 MNHEY, CDR2 SMNVEV (reference sequence). This CDR3 spans 14 amino acids. With 3 bases clipped from V and 5 bases from J, the junction kept 4 bases outside the gene matches. CDR3 sequence reads: CASSFARGNNEQFF. CDR3 coding DNA: TGTGCCAGCAGTTTTGCCAGGGGGAACAATGAGCAGTTCTTC.